This TCR beta chain originates from a study of OX40 agonist ivuxolimab in advanced cancers. For context, the study as a whole: Ivuxolimab was an agonistic, fully human IgG2 monoclonal antibody directed against OX40 (CD134), a costimulatory receptor. The dose-escalation cohort was about 86% male with a mean age of approximately 59 years, ranging from 23 to 79. Prior anti-PD-1, anti-PD-L1 or anti-CTLA-4 therapy was permitted, and roughly two fifths of dose-escalation patients had received checkpoint inhibitors. Intravenous ivuxolimab was administered to patients every 2 weeks at six dose levels: 0.01, 0.1, 0.3, 1.5, 3 and 10 mg/kg. Of the roughly 51 patients in dose escalation, some 20 had hepatocellular carcinoma, about 15 had melanoma, 9 had renal cell carcinoma and 9 had head and neck cancer. Partial responses occurred in three dose-escalation patients, of whom one had hepatocellular carcinoma and two had cutaneous melanoma. The monotherapy dose-escalation portion (N of about 47 patients) of the phase I ivuxolimab trial is reported in the paper. The purpose of peripheral TCRbeta sequencing was to test whether ivuxolimab changed TCR sequence diversity and led to clonal T-cell expansion.

From a lookup of the germline V gene (reference sequence), CDR1 and CDR2 are MNHNY and SVGAGI. The cysteine opens and the phenylalanine closes a CDR3 of 13 amino acids. Solely the CDR3 DNA is kept, with 39 bases framed from the first base. The V end gives up 1 base and the J end 7 bases, leaving 2 bases in the junction not matched to a gene. The trial excluded patients who had a history of autoimmune disease or were on systemic immunosuppression. Peripheral blood for TCR sequencing was drawn from every dose cohort at baseline, at cycle 4 day 1 and at cycle 7 day 1. The samples were taken from a phase I, first-in-human, multicenter, open-label dose-escalation trial of ivuxolimab. The trial enrolled adults with locally advanced or metastatic head and neck squamous cell, hepatocellular, melanoma or renal cell carcinoma. Before TCR sequencing, CD4+ and CD8+ T cells were separately sorted from peripheral blood.

To sequence the TCRbeta CDR3 region, genomic DNA was isolated from the sorted cells. The immunoSEQ Assay was used for sequencing of TCRbeta CDR3 regions. The table was pulled from immuneACCESS by TCRdb, which kept in-frame rearrangements only. Such tables lose some clones; where checked, under half of the loss comes from unresolved V genes, and the rest has no known cause. This sample gives tens of thousands of clones in total; over 75% of them show up just once. More than 15% of the sample is held by the ten biggest clonotypes. Concerning this clone itself: Its recognized antigen is unknown. No base quality information exists; no much larger clone differs at one position.

The research as a whole found: Low levels of normalized T-cell clonal expansion were also seen in some nonresponding patients. Clonal expansion of both CD4+ and CD8+ blood T cells was observed from baseline to week 6 at doses 0.1 to 3.0 mg/kg. The antigen specificity of the clonally expanded peripheral T cells was not determined. On average, CD8+ T cells showed more expanded clones than CD4+ T cells after ivuxolimab. In partial responders in the 0.1-3.0 mg/kg groups, normalized peripheral clonal expansion was found to be among the lowest, especially among CD8+ T cells.

The sample was CD4+ or CD8+ T cells sorted from blood, taken in a trial of the OX40 agonist ivuxolimab. The clonotype comes from an adult with an advanced solid tumor such as melanoma, head and neck, liver or kidney cancer. The chain uses TRBV6-6 and TRBJ1-2, and TRBD1 matches 8 of the central bases. The DNA reads TGTGCCAGCAGTTACTGGACAGGGTTTGGCTACACCTTC. Its protein reads: CASSYWTGFGYTF.